The 10 T cell receptor beta chains below all came from one sample that was sequenced in a study of shared clonotypes between healthy human individuals. TCRdb's table, derived via immunoSEQ multiplex PCR, lists solely in-frame clones and lacks some. This table has approximately 2,000,000 clones, under 95% appearing once. Material for sequencing was naive CD4+ T cells from PBMCs. Subset reported: CD45RA+ positively selected. The origin of the receptors is a man in his late teens or twenties in good health. Some clones in this sample may be carry-over from other donors' samples.

The chain uses TRBV5-1 and TRBJ2-2; D is ambiguous. The CDR3 length is 10 residues. V was clipped by 9 bases and J by 4 bases, with 4 bases between them. From germline, CDR1 is SGHRS and CDR2 YFSETQ. The CDR3 loop reads CATLTGELFF. DNA of the CDR3: TGCGCCACACTCACCGGGGAGCTGTTTTTT.

In regard to this clone: The same CDR3 also results from other DNA sequences found in this sample. This chain links TRBV27 with TRBJ2-7; TRBD2 matches at 8 bases. Germline assignment: CDR1 MNHEY and CDR2 SMNVEV (reference sequence). V gave up 3 bases and J gave up 0 bases; unmatched junction bases: 1. The CDR3 runs to 14 residues. CDR3 residues: CASSFLAGSYEQYF. The CDR3 DNA reads as TGTGCCAGCAGTTTTCTAGCGGGCTCCTACGAGCAGTACTTC.

This chain connects TRBV11-2 to TRBJ2-3, with 7 bases lining up with TRBD2. The CDR3 runs to 15 residues. Germline loops: CDR1 SGHAT, CDR2 FQNNGV. The V segment lost 2 bases and the J segment 3 bases; nucleotides outside the gene matches: 5. The chain's CDR3 is CASSLLASGTDTQYF. CDR3 coding DNA: TGTGCCAGCAGCTTACTTGCTAGCGGTACAGATACGCAGTATTTT.

For this clone: At the DNA level, this CDR3 is encoded by other sequences in the same sample as well. V is TRBV5-1 and J is TRBJ2-5, with a weak D call TRBD1 (6 bases). The V gene lost 0 bases and the J gene lost 5 bases, with 11 bases spanning the gap. CDR1 SGHRS and CDR2 YFSETQ come from the germline V gene. This CDR3 contains 14 residues. CDR3 in amino acids: CASSLVAGAETQYF. The CDR3 region has the DNA TGCGCCAGCAGCTTGGTTGCAGGGGCCGAGACCCAGTACTTC. Based on the CDR3 plus reference TRBV5-1 and TRBJ2-5, the full variable domain is KAGVTQTPRYLIKTRGQQVTLSCSPISGHRSVSWYQQTPGQGLQFLFEYFSETQRNKGNFPGRFSGRQFSNSRSEMNVSTLELGDSALYLCASSLVAGAETQYFGPGTRLLVL.

This clone was found once. The V and J genes are TRBV2 and TRBJ2-7; 7 bases line up with TRBD2. In germline, CDR1 is SNHLY, CDR2 FYNNEI. V lost 9 bases and J lost 3; bases outside the gene matches: 8. The CDR3 runs 13 residues. Here the CDR3 reads CASSSGRVYEQYF. CDR3 DNA: TGTGCCAGTTCTAGCGGACGTGTCTACGAGCAGTACTTC. Full variable domain (missing parts from reference TRBV2 and TRBJ2-7): EPEVTQTPSHQVTQMGQEVILRCVPISNHLYFYWYRQILGQKVEFLVSFYNNEISEKSEIFDDQFSVERPDGSNFTLKIRSTKLEDSAMYFCASSSGRVYEQYFGPGTRLTVT.

V usage is TRBV5-4 and J usage is TRBJ2-4; no reliable D call. CDR3 length: 13 residues. Germline loops: CDR1 SGHNT, CDR2 YYREEE (reference sequence). The germline V and J ends were trimmed by 0 bases and 1 base, with 2 bases remaining between them. The DNA for the CDR3 is TGTGCCAGCAGCTTGGGGGCCAAAAACATTCAGTACTTC. Protein sequence: CASSLGAKNIQYF.

This sequence joins TRBV6-6 and TRBJ2-5, with 8 bases identical to TRBD2. The CDR3 spans 16 residues. The V gene's germline CDR1 is MNHNY and CDR2 SVGAGI (reference sequence). Trimming at V came to 5 bases and at J to 4 bases, leaving 12 bases not matched to a gene. DNA for the CDR3: TGTGCCAGCAGTGGGCTTGGGCGGGAGGACGGAGAGACCCAGTACTTC. The encoded protein is CASSGLGREDGETQYF.

The chain joins TRBV7-9 to TRBJ1-2; D unclear. Germline lookup yields CDR1 SEHNR and CDR2 FQNEAQ (reference sequence). V lost 5 bases and J 3 bases, leaving 22 bases between the germline ends. The CDR3 consists of 17 residues. CDR3 sequence reads: CASSPTGSGRAYYGYTF. Here the CDR3 DNA reads TGTGCCAGCAGCCCTACTGGCTCCGGAAGGGCTTACTATGGCTACACCTTC.

The chain has TRBV10-3 and TRBJ2-3; D uncertain. Germline V gene lookup returns CDR1 ENHRY and CDR2 SYGVKD. The V end was cut by 3 bases, the J end by 0 bases, with 7 bases between. There are 14 residues in the CDR3. CDR3 protein: CAISDSTSTDTQYF. CDR3 nucleotides: TGTGCCATCAGTGACAGTACTAGCACAGATACGCAGTATTTT.

This rearrangement joins TRBV4-1 to TRBJ1-1, with D tentatively TRBD1 (5 bases). The germline V and J ends were trimmed by 3 bases and 1 base, with 12 bases remaining between them. CDR1 MGHRA and CDR2 YSYEKL come from the germline V gene. This CDR3 comprises 15 residues. CDR3 in DNA: TGCGCCAGCAGCCAGGGACCGGGGTGGAACACTGAAGCTTTCTTT. Translated, it gives CASSQGPGWNTEAFF.